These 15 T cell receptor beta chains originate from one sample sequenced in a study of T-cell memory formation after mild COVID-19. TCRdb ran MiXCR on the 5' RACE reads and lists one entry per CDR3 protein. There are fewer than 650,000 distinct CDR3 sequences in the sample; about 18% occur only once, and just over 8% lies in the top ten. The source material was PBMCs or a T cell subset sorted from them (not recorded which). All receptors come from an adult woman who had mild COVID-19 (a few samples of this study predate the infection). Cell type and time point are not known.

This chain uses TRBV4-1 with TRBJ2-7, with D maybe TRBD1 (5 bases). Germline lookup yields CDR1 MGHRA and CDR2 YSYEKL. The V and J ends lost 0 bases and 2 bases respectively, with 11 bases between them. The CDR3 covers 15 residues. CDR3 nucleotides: TGCGCCAGCAGCCAAGATAAGGGGTCAGCCTACGAGCAGTACTTC. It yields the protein CASSQDKGSAYEQYF.

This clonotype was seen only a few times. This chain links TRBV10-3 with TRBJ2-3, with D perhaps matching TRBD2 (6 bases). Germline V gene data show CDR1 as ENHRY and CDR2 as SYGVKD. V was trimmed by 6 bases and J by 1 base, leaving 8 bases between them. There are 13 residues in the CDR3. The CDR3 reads CAIRLAGTDTQYF. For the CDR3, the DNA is TGTGCCATCAGATTAGCGGGCACAGATACGCAGTATTTT.

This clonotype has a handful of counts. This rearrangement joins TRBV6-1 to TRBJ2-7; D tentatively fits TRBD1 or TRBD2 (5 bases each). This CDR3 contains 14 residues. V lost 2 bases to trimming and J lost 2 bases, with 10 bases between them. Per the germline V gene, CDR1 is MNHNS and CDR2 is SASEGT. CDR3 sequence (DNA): TGTGCCAGCAGTGAACGGGGCAGGGCCTACGAGCAGTACTTC. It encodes CASSERGRAYEQYF.

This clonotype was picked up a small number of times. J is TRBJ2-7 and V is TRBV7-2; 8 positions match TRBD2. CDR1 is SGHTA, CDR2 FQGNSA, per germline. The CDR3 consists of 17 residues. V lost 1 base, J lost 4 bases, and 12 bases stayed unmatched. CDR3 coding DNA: TGTGCCAGCAGCTTAGGATTACGAGCGGGAGAGGGGTACGAGCAGTACTTC. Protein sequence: CASSLGLRAGEGYEQYF.

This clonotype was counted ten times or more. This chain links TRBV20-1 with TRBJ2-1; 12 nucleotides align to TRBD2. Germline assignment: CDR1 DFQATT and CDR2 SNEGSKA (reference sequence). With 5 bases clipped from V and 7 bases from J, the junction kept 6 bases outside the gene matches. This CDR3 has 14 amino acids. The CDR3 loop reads CSAPSGRVPNEQFF. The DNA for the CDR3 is TGCAGTGCTCCTAGCGGGAGGGTCCCTAATGAGCAGTTCTTC.

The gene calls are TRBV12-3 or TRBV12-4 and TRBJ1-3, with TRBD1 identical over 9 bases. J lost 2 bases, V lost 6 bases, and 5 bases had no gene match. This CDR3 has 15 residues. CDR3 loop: CASRAGTGTGNTIYF. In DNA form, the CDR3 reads TGTGCCAGCAGAGCCGGGACAGGGACTGGAAACACCATATATTTT.

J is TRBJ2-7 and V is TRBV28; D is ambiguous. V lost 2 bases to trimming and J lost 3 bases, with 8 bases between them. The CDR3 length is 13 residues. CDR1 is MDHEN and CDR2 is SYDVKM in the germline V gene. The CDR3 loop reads CASSLRTYYEQYF. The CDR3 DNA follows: TGTGCCAGCAGTTTAAGAACTTACTACGAGCAGTACTTC. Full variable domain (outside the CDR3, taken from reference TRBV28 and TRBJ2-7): DVKVTQSSRYLVKRTGEKVFLECVQDMDHENMFWYRQDPGLGLRLIYFSYDVKMKEKGDIPEGYSVSREKKERFSLILESASTNQTSMYLCASSLRTYYEQYFGPGTRLTVT.

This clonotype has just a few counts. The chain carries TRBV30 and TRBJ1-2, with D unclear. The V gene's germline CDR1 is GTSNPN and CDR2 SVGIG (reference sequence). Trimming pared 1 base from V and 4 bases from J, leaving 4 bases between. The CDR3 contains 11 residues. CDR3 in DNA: TGTGCCTGGAGTGGAGGCTATGGCTACACCTTC. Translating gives CAWSGGYGYTF.

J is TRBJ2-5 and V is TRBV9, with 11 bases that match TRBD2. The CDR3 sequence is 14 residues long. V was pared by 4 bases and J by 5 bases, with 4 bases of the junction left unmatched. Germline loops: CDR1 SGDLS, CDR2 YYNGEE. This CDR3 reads CASSFSGRAETQYF. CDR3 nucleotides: TGTGCCAGCAGCTTTAGCGGGAGGGCTGAGACCCAGTACTTC.

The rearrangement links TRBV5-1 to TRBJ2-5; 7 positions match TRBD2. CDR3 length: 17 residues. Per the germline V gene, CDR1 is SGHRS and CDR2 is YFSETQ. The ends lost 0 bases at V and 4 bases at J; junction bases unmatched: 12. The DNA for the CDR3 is TGCGCCAGCAGCTTGGTGACTTGGGGAGGGTCAAGAGAGACCCAGTACTTC. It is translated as CASSLVTWGGSRETQYF.

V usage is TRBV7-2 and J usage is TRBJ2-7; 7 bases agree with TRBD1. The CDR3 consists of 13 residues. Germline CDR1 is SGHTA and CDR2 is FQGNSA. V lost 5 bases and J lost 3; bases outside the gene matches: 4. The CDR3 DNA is TGTGCCAGCAGCATGGGACAGCACTACGAGCAGTACTTC. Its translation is CASSMGQHYEQYF.

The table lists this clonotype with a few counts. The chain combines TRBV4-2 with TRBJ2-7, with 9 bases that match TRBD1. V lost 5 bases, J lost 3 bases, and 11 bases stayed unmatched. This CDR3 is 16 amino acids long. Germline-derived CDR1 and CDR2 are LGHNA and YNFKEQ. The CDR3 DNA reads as TGTGCCAGCAGCTCCTCCCAGGGACAGGGAATCTACGAGCAGTACTTC. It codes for CASSSSQGQGIYEQYF.

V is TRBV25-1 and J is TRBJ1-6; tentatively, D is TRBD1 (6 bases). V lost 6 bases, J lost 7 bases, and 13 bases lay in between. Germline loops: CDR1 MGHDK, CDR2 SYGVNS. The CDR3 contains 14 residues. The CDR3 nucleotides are TGTGCCAGCAGCGCCGGGACACCAAATTCACCCCTCCACTTT. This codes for CASSAGTPNSPLHF.

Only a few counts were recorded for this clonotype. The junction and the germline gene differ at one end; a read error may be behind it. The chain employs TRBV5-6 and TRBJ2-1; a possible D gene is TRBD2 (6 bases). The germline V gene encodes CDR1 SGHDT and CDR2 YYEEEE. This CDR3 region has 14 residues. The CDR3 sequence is CASSLGDSNNEQFF. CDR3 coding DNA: TGTGCCAGCAGCTTGGGGGACTCCAACAATGAGCAGTTCTTC. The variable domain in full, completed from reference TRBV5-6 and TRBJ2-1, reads DAGVTQSPTHLIKTRGQQVTLRCSPKSGHDTVSWYQQALGQGPQFIFQYYEEEERQRGNFPDRFSGHQFPNYSSELNVNALLLGDSALYLCASSLGDSNNEQFFGPGTRLTVL.

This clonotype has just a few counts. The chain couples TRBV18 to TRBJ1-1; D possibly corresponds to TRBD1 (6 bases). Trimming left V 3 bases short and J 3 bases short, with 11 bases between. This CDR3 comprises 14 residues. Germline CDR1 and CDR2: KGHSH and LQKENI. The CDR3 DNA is TGTGCCAGCTCACCCGGGGCAGGGGACACTGAAGCTTTCTTT. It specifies CASSPGAGDTEAFF.